A single sample is the source of the 8 T cell receptor beta chains below, sequenced in a study of OX40 agonist ivuxolimab in advanced cancers. Repertoires were generated with immunoSEQ multiplex PCR, while TCRdb's copy carries only in-frame clones and drops some. The table lists fewer than 15,000 clones, around 83% of them singletons. Sequencing was performed on CD4+ or CD8+ T cells sorted from blood, taken in a trial of the OX40 agonist ivuxolimab. The source of these receptors is an adult with an advanced solid tumor such as melanoma, head and neck, liver or kidney cancer.

The chain is built from TRBV2 and TRBJ1-3; no firm D call. Germline CDR1 SNHLY, CDR2 FYNNEI. The V gene lost 3 bases and the J gene lost 0 bases, with 9 bases spanning the gap. The CDR3 covers 15 residues. The DNA of the CDR3 is TGTGCCAGCAGTGAGGACGGAGACTCTGGAAACACCATATATTTT. Encoded protein: CASSEDGDSGNTIYF. The full variable domain, completed using reference TRBV2 and TRBJ1-3, is EPEVTQTPSHQVTQMGQEVILRCVPISNHLYFYWYRQILGQKVEFLVSFYNNEISEKSEIFDDQFSVERPDGSNFTLKIRSTKLEDSAMYFCASSEDGDSGNTIYFGEGSWLTVV.

The CDR3, as DNA: TGTGCCAGCAGTCCTACTTGGGGGACGTCGGGCGAGACCCAGTACTTC. It translates to CASSPTWGTSGETQYF. The chain uses TRBV28 and TRBJ2-5, with D possibly being TRBD1 or TRBD2 (5 bases each). The germline V gene has CDR1 MDHEN and CDR2 SYDVKM. Trimming took off 5 bases at V and 5 bases at J, with 21 bases between the two ends. The CDR3 totals 16 residues.

This chain joins TRBV15 and TRBJ2-3; D may correspond to TRBD1 or TRBD2 (5 bases each). The germline CDR1 and CDR2 sequences are LNHNV and YYDKDF (reference sequence). Trimming shortened V by 0 bases and J by 3 bases, and 13 bases separated the two germline ends. CDR3 size: 16 residues. In DNA form, the CDR3 reads TGTGCCACCAGCAGAGAATGGGGGAGCCTAACAGATACGCAGTATTTT. Translated: CATSREWGSLTDTQYF.

CDR3 in amino acids: CAWSVGQGATEAFF. In DNA form, the CDR3 reads TGTGCCTGGAGTGTGGGACAGGGGGCCACTGAAGCTTTCTTT. This chain connects TRBV30 to TRBJ1-1; 12 bases fit TRBD1. The germline V gene encodes CDR1 GTSNPN and CDR2 SVGIG (reference sequence). The CDR3 runs to 14 residues. V was pared by 0 bases and J by 4 bases, with 0 bases of the junction left unmatched.

The genes are TRBV9 and TRBJ2-2; no definite D call. The V end lost 0 bases, the J end lost 1 base, and 4 bases lay between the germline ends. This CDR3 is built from 14 residues. Germline CDR1 is SGDLS and CDR2 is YYNGEE. The CDR3 nucleotides are TGTGCCAGCAGCGTAGAGGGGAACACCGGGGAGCTGTTTTTT. This gives the protein CASSVEGNTGELFF.

The genes are TRBV7-8 and TRBJ2-3; D uncertain. V was pared by 7 bases and J by 1 base, with 12 bases between. Germline V CDR1 and CDR2: SGHVS, FQNEAQ. The CDR3 is made up of 14 amino acids. The CDR3 DNA is TGTGCCAGCAAATCGGAGCCTGGCACAGATACGCAGTATTTT. Amino acid sequence: CASKSEPGTDTQYF.

The sample holds a few counts of this clone. This same CDR3 is encoded by further DNA sequences in the sample. The chain recombines TRBV9 with TRBJ2-7; D not resolved. Trimming removed 3 bases from V and 3 bases from J, with 7 bases in between. Looked up from germline, CDR1 is SGDLS and CDR2 is YYNGEE. The CDR3 has 12 residues. DNA for the CDR3: TGTGCCAGCAGCGGAGACGGCTACGAGCAGTACTTC. Translating gives CASSGDGYEQYF.

The genes are TRBV27 and TRBJ2-3, with D maybe TRBD2 (5 bases). The germline gives CDR1 MNHEY, CDR2 SMNVEV (reference sequence). V was clipped by 3 bases and J by 8 bases, with 12 bases between them. The CDR3 is 13 amino acids. The CDR3 is CASSLSAGGTQYF. CDR3 DNA sequence: TGTGCCAGCAGTTTGTCGGCGGGCGGTACGCAGTATTTT.